This T cell receptor beta chain was documented in a study of human T cells and chemical hapten exposure. The wider study: A 2 cm by 2 cm inner upper arm patch received 2% DPC for sensitization.

Time point denoted: patch test 3, about 24 weeks after DPC sensitization. Treatment here: therapeutic diphenylcyclopropenone sensitization with weekly scalp DPC. The library gave individual cDNA molecules unique molecular identifiers. Original handling: Individual samples carried between about 20,000 and 700,000 TCRs, with approximately 100,000 as the median. Each CDR3 protein is one row after TCRdb ran MiXCR on the RACE reads. The V and J calls and clone size are TCRdb's, not the authors'. This table holds some 170,000 distinct CDR3 sequences, about a quarter found once. The CDR3 consists of 12 residues. V gave up 4 bases and J gave up 5 bases, with 8 bases separating them. Germline V gives CDR1 SNHLY, CDR2 FYNNEI. There are a few counts of this clonotype. The antigen is undetermined. Notes on the study in general: The immune response of these alopecia patients might not match healthy individuals'.

The receptor comes from a woman between 18 and 29 years old with alopecia areata. Some clones in this sample may be carry-over from other donors' samples. The specimen was whole blood, collected in connection with sensitization to the hapten diphenylcyclopropenone (DPC). The rearrangement uses TRBV2 and TRBJ1-2; D is uncertain. The DNA for the CDR3 is TGTGCCAGCAGTGCGTCCCTTTATGGCTACACCTTC. Protein sequence: CASSASLYGYTF.